This passage covers 4 T cell receptor beta chains from one sample sequenced in a study of T cells after yellow fever vaccination. TCRdb ran MiXCR on the 5' RACE reads and lists one entry per CDR3 protein. The sample shows 450,000 to 600,000 distinct CDR3 sequences, roughly 13% of them seen only once. Sample: PBMCs, taken on the day of the yellow fever booster vaccination. The receptors stem from a man aged 30-40 years who received the YFV17D yellow fever vaccine.

This chain connects TRBV11-2 to TRBJ1-4, with D perhaps matching TRBD1 (5 bases). The V end lost 5 bases, the J end lost 4 bases, and 14 bases lay between the germline ends. CDR1 and CDR2 (germline): SGHAT, FQNNGV. This CDR3 contains 15 residues. CDR3 DNA: TGTGCCAGCAGCCCCCCTGGGGGAGGTAATGAAAAACTGTTTTTT. Protein: CASSPPGGGNEKLFF. Variable domain in full (rest from reference TRBV11-2 and TRBJ1-4): EAGVAQSPRYKIIEKRQSVAFWCNPISGHATLYWYQQILGQGPKLLIQFQNNGVVDDSQLPKDRFSAERLKGVDSTLKIQPAKLEDSAVYLCASSPPGGGNEKLFFGSGTQLSVL.

This clonotype has just a few counts. The V gene is TRBV20-1, the J gene TRBJ2-5; 13 positions agree with TRBD2. The CDR3 contains 17 residues. The germline V gene has CDR1 DFQATT and CDR2 SNEGSKA (reference sequence). Germline trimming cut 5 bases from V and 0 bases from J; bases unmatched to any gene: 9. Here the CDR3 DNA reads TGCAGTGCTCCAGGACTAGCGGGAGTGGGGTACCAAGAGACCCAGTACTTC. It yields the protein CSAPGLAGVGYQETQYF.

This clonotype has just a few counts. The chain carries TRBV5-4 and TRBJ2-1; 8 nucleotides align to TRBD1. Germline V gene lookup returns CDR1 SGHNT and CDR2 YYREEE (reference sequence). The CDR3 is 15 residues long. Trimming at V came to 5 bases and at J to 7 bases, leaving 11 bases not matched to a gene. The CDR3 loop is CASSPPGQVLNEQFF. In nucleotides, the CDR3 is TGTGCCAGCAGTCCCCCGGGACAGGTCCTGAATGAGCAGTTCTTC.

This sequence joins TRBV15 and TRBJ2-2; tentative D call: TRBD1 (6 bases). V lost 4 bases and J 0 bases, leaving 12 bases between the germline ends. The CDR3 is 16 residues long. Germline V gives CDR1 LNHNV, CDR2 YYDKDF (reference sequence). The CDR3 loop reads CATSTPGHTNTGELFF. CDR3 DNA: TGTGCCACCAGCACCCCGGGACACACGAACACCGGGGAGCTGTTTTTT.